The sample holds a few counts of the clone carrying this TCR beta chain. This PCR relied on a set of 60 Vbeta primers and 13 Jbeta primers. Using immunoSEQ multiplex PCR, the repertoire was profiled, and TCRdb retains in-frame clones only, with some absent. The profile shows 95,000 to 100,000 clones, approximately 77% of them singletons. J lost 5 bases, V lost 3 bases, and 12 bases had no gene match. The CDR3 extends over 17 amino acids. Germline V gene lookup returns CDR1 KGHSH and CDR2 LQKENI. The sample comes from a study of cytomegalovirus exposure and HLA in healthy donors. The chain uses TRBV18 and TRBJ1-1; TRBD1 matches 10 bases. The sequence came from a female donor in good health and CMV-seronegative. Source material: PBMCs. CDR3 loop: CASSPWTTGQGTTEAFF. In DNA form, the CDR3 reads TGTGCCAGCTCACCCTGGACTACGGGACAGGGGACGACTGAAGCTTTCTTT. Supplemented by reference TRBV18 and TRBJ1-1, the full variable domain reads NAGVMQNPRHLVRRRGQEARLRCSPMKGHSHVYWYRQLPEEGLKFMVYLQKENIIDESGMPKERFSAEFPKEGPSILRIQQVVRGDSAAYFCASSPWTTGQGTTEAFFGQGTRLTVV.